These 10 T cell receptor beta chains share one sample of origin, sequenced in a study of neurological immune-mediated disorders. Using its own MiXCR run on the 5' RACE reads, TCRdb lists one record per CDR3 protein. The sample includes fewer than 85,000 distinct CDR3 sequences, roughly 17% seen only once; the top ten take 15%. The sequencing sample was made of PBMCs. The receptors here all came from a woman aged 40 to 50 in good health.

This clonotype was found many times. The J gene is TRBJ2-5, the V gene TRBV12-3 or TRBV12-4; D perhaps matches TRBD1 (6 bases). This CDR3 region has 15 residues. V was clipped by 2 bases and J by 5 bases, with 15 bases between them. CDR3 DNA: TGTGCCAGCAGTTTATTTACAGGGACAAGGGAGACCCAGTACTTC. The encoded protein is CASSLFTGTRETQYF.

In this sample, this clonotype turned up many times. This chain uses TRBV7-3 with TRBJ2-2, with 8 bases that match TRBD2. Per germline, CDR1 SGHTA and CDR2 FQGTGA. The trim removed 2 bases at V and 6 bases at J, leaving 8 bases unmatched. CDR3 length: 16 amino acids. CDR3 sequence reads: CASSLFRGGLAGELFF. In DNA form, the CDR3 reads TGTGCCAGCAGCTTATTCCGGGGGGGCCTAGCCGGGGAGCTGTTTTTT.

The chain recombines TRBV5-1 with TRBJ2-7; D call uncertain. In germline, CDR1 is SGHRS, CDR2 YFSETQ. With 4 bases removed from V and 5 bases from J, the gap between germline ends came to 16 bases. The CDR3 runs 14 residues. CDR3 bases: TGCGCCAGCAGCACCCGGATCAGCGCCAACGAGCAGTACTTC. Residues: CASSTRISANEQYF.

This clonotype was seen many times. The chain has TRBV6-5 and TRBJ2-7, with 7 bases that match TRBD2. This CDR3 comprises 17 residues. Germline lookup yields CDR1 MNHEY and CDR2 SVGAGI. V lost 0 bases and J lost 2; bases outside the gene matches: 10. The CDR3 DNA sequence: TGTGCCAGCAGTTACTCGAGGCGGGGGATTGGTACCTACGAGCAGTACTTC. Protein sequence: CASSYSRRGIGTYEQYF.

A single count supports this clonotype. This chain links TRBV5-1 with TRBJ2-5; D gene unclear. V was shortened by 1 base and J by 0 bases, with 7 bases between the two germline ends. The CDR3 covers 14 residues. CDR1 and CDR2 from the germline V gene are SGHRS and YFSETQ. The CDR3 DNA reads TGCGCCAGCAGCTTGTTGGCATACCAAGAGACCCAGTACTTC. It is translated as CASSLLAYQETQYF.

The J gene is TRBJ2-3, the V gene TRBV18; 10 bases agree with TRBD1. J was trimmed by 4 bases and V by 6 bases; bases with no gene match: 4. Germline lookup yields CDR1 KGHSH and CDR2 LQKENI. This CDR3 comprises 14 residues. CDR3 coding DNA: TGTGCCAGCTCTAACGGACAGGGGGCAGATACGCAGTATTTT. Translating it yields CASSNGQGADTQYF.

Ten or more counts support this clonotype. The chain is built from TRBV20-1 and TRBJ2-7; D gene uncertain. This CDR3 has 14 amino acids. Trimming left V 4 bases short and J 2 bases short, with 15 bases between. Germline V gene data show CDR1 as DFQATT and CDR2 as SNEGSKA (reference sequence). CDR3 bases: TGCAGTGCTATAAAGTTGGGAACTACCTACGAGCAGTACGTC. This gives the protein CSAIKLGTTYEQYV.

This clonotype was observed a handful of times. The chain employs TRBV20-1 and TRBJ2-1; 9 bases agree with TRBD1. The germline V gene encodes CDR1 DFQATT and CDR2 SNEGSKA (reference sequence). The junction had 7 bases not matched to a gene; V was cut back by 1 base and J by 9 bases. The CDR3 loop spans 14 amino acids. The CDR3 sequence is CSARVRDRDGEQFF. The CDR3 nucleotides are TGCAGTGCTAGAGTTCGGGACAGGGATGGTGAGCAGTTCTTC.

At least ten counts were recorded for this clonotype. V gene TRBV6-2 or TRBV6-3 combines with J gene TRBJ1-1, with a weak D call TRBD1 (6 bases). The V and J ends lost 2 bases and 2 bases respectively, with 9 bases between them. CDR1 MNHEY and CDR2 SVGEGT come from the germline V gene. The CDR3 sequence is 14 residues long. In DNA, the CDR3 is TGTGCCAGCAGTTACGCCAGGGGTAACACTGAAGCTTTCTTT. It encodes CASSYARGNTEAFF.

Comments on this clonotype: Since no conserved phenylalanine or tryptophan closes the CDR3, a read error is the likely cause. CDR3 region: CSAGDEQFL. The DNA for the CDR3 is TGCAGTGCTGGAGATGAGCAGTTCTTA. The chain uses TRBV20-1 and TRBJ2-1; D gene unclear. The CDR3 has 9 amino acids. Germline values: CDR1 DFQATT, CDR2 SNEGSKA (reference sequence).